The sequence of this T cell receptor beta chain was determined in a study of technical replicates of blood from a few donors. Trimming removed 0 bases from V and 4 bases from J, with 16 bases in between. Germline CDR1 LGHNA, CDR2 YSLEER. This CDR3 spans 16 amino acids. TCRdb keeps only in-frame clones here, not all; method: immunoSEQ multiplex PCR. The repertoire has roughly 100,000 clones, around 95% of them found once; the top ten carry roughly 0.34%. The origin of this receptor is a human donor in good health. The specimen sequenced was T cells isolated from PBMCs. The chain combines TRBV4-3 with TRBJ2-7; D is possibly TRBD1 (6 bases). The DNA of the CDR3 is TGCGCCAGCAGCCAAGATCAGGGGCGGGTTGTATACGAGCAGTACTTC. This translates into CASSQDQGRVVYEQYF.